This entry concerns a single TCR beta chain. The antigen is not known. With V trimmed by 5 bases and J by 6 bases, 7 bases remained unmatched. Germline assignment: CDR1 MRHNA and CDR2 SNTAGT. The CDR3 has 14 residues. This sample stems from a study of OX40 agonist ivuxolimab in advanced cancers. Study information: Patients received intravenous ivuxolimab every 2 weeks at 0.01 to 10 mg/kg.

Findings of the study overall: Expanded clones belonging to CD8+ T cells outnumbered, on average, those of CD4+.

Data came from immunoSEQ multiplex PCR; TCRdb stores just in-frame clones and leaves some out. The table records roughly 130,000 clones, about 93% of them present only once. The sequenced sample was CD4+ or CD8+ T cells sorted from blood, obtained in a trial of the OX40 agonist ivuxolimab. V gene TRBV6-4 combines with J gene TRBJ1-5, with 7 bases fitting TRBD1. This TCR was sampled from an adult with an advanced solid tumor such as melanoma, head and neck, liver or kidney cancer. CDR3 DNA sequence: TGTGCCAGCAGTCCGACAGGGTCGGGTCAGCCCCAGCATTTT. Translating it yields CASSPTGSGQPQHF.